These 28 T cell receptor beta chains were sequenced from one sample in a study of blood T cell repertoires in COVID-19. TCRdb's copy holds only in-frame clones and misses some; the assay was immunoSEQ multiplex PCR. Here the sample spans 95,000 to 150,000 clones, 80% to 85% being singletons. The specimen sequenced was PBMCs or T cells enriched from blood (not recorded which). The receptors here all came from a woman aged 25-40 years who had recovered from COVID-19.

This sequence joins TRBV24-1 and TRBJ2-1; TRBD2 agrees at 7 bases. Unmatched junction bases numbered 13, after V lost 4 bases and J lost 8 bases. Germline lookup yields CDR1 KGHDR and CDR2 SFDVKD. The CDR3 has 16 residues. CDR3 sequence: CATSDAAAGDIDEQFF. CDR3 nucleotide sequence: TGTGCCACCAGTGACGCAGCTGCGGGAGATATCGATGAGCAGTTCTTC.

This clone has just one count. The chain joins TRBV6-1 to TRBJ2-4; 11 nucleotides agree with TRBD2. CDR3 length: 15 residues. The V gene end was trimmed by 0 bases and the J gene end by 9 bases; junction bases not matched to a gene: 4. Per germline, CDR1 MNHNS and CDR2 SASEGT. The CDR3 spells CASSEAVAGGGIQYF. CDR3 nucleotide sequence: TGTGCCAGCAGTGAAGCGGTAGCGGGAGGGGGCATTCAGTACTTC.

The genes are TRBV30 and TRBJ2-1; 7 bases agree with TRBD1. J lost 4 bases, V lost 1 base, and 1 base had no gene match. CDR3 size: 13 residues. Germline assignment: CDR1 GTSNPN and CDR2 SVGIG (reference sequence). The CDR3 DNA sequence: TGTGCCTGGAGTGGACAGGGTTACAATGAGCAGTTCTTC. Protein: CAWSGQGYNEQFF. Filled out from reference TRBV30 and TRBJ2-1, the complete variable domain reads SQTIHQWPATLVQPVGSPLSLECTVEGTSNPNLYWYRQAAGRGLQLLFYSVGIGQISSEVPQNLSASRPQDRQFILSSKKLLLSDSGFYLCAWSGQGYNEQFFGPGTRLTVL.

J is TRBJ2-7 and V is TRBV6-1; D possibly corresponds to TRBD1 (5 bases). Germline lookup yields CDR1 MNHNS and CDR2 SASEGT. This CDR3 is 16 amino acids long. The V gene lost 4 bases and the J gene lost 0 bases, with 16 bases spanning the gap. CDR3 amino acids: CASSGPIAQGSYEQYF. CDR3 in DNA: TGTGCCAGCAGTGGGCCTATTGCGCAGGGCTCCTACGAGCAGTACTTC.

V usage is TRBV7-6 and J usage is TRBJ2-7; D gene unclear. CDR1 is SGHVS, CDR2 FNYEAQ, per germline. This CDR3 region has 15 residues. Trimming took off 6 bases at V and 0 bases at J, with 15 bases between the two ends. The CDR3 spells CASSSYTISSYEQYF. The CDR3 DNA sequence: TGTGCCAGCAGTTCCTATACGATAAGCTCCTACGAGCAGTACTTC.

The V call is TRBV10-3, the J call TRBJ2-7; possibly TRBD1 for D (5 bases). The germline gives CDR1 ENHRY, CDR2 SYGVKD. This CDR3 has 12 residues. Trimming cost V 10 bases and J 6 bases, with 16 bases left between them. CDR3 sequence: CATGSYVGEQYF. As DNA, the CDR3 is TGTGCCACAGGGTCTTACGTCGGCGAGCAGTACTTC.

V is TRBV30 and J is TRBJ1-6, with D unclear. This CDR3 is built from 14 residues. Germline CDR1 is GTSNPN and CDR2 is SVGIG (reference sequence). Trimming took 0 bases from V and 10 from J, leaving 13 bases between them. The CDR3 DNA follows: TGTGCCTGGAGTGTATTAGAGGGCAGATCACCCCTCCACTTT. This sequence encodes CAWSVLEGRSPLHF.

The chain carries TRBV5-1 and TRBJ1-2, with 9 bases identical to TRBD1. CDR3 size: 15 residues. Trimming removed 5 bases from V and 8 bases from J; junction bases left unmatched: 13. Germline CDR1 and CDR2: SGHRS and YFSETQ. CDR3 nucleotide sequence: TGCGCCAGCAGTAACCCCGCACAGGGGGCGCGGGGCTACACCTTC. Translating it yields CASSNPAQGARGYTF.

The chain carries TRBV7-8 and TRBJ1-2, with 7 positions matching TRBD1. Germline V lookup: CDR1 SGHVS, CDR2 FQNEAQ. V trimming: 4 bases; J trimming: 0 bases; junction bases outside the gene matches: 8. CDR3 length: 16 residues. The CDR3 DNA follows: TGTGCCAGCAGCTCGCGGACAGGACCAGCTAACTATGGCTACACCTTC. Protein sequence: CASSSRTGPANYGYTF.

In this sample, this clone turned up once. The CDR3 DNA follows: TGTGCCAGCAGCCCGGGCCTGACTATTTCACCCCTCCACTTT. Its protein product is CASSPGLTISPLHF. The J gene is TRBJ1-6, the V gene TRBV3-1 (or the pseudogene TRBV3-2), with D hard to call. The germline CDR1 and CDR2 sequences are LGHDT and YNNKEL (reference sequence). Trimming shortened V by 4 bases and J by 9 bases, and 13 bases separated the two germline ends. CDR3 length: 14 residues.

CDR3 in amino acids: CASSYRAGGAYEQYF. The CDR3 DNA is TGTGCCAGCAGCTACCGCGCGGGGGGGGCCTACGAGCAGTACTTC. This chain connects TRBV9 to TRBJ2-7, with 9 positions matching TRBD2. V shed 4 bases and J 2 bases; nucleotides not matched to a gene: 7. The length of the CDR3 is 15 residues. Germline V CDR1 and CDR2: SGDLS, YYNGEE.

The J gene is TRBJ1-3, the V gene TRBV5-1; D might be TRBD1 (5 bases). V lost 3 bases and J 3 bases, leaving 7 bases between the germline ends. The germline gives CDR1 SGHRS, CDR2 YFSETQ. The CDR3 loop spans 13 amino acids. The CDR3 reads CASSSTVGNTIYF. Written as DNA, the CDR3 is TGCGCCAGCAGCTCGACAGTTGGAAACACCATATATTTT.

This clone was seen only a few times. V and J are TRBV5-4 and TRBJ2-1; no reliable D call. Germline V CDR1 and CDR2: SGHNT, YYREEE (reference sequence). Trimming left V 9 bases short and J 5 bases short, with 18 bases between. The CDR3 consists of 14 residues. This chain's CDR3 is CATTGRADNNEQFF. In DNA form, the CDR3 reads TGTGCCACGACTGGAAGAGCTGATAACAATGAGCAGTTCTTC. Variable domain in full (rest from reference TRBV5-4 and TRBJ2-1): ETGVTQSPTHLIKTRGQQVTLRCSSQSGHNTVSWYQQALGQGPQFIFQYYREEENGRGNFPPRFSGLQFPNYSSELNVNALELDDSALYLCATTGRADNNEQFFGPGTRLTVL.

The rearrangement links TRBV6-9 to TRBJ2-6; 7 positions agree with TRBD1. The CDR3 runs 15 residues. The J segment lost 0 bases and the V segment lost 8 bases, leaving 4 bases of the junction unmatched. The germline gives CDR1 MNHGY, CDR2 SVAAGI. In nucleotides, the CDR3 is TGTGCCAGCGGGACAGATTACTCTGGGGCCAACGTCCTGACTTTC. Its protein is CASGTDYSGANVLTF.

V is TRBV5-1 and J is TRBJ2-5; 14 bases fit TRBD2. Germline loops: CDR1 SGHRS, CDR2 YFSETQ. The junction had 2 bases not matched to a gene; V was cut back by 0 bases and J by 4 bases. This CDR3 is built from 16 residues. The CDR3 reads CASSLVGLAGVETQYF. Here the CDR3 DNA reads TGCGCCAGCAGCTTGGTGGGACTAGCGGGAGTAGAGACCCAGTACTTC. The variable domain in full, completed from reference TRBV5-1 and TRBJ2-5, reads KAGVTQTPRYLIKTRGQQVTLSCSPISGHRSVSWYQQTPGQGLQFLFEYFSETQRNKGNFPGRFSGRQFSNSRSEMNVSTLELGDSALYLCASSLVGLAGVETQYFGPGTRLLVL.

V usage is TRBV12-3 or TRBV12-4 and J usage is TRBJ2-7; 9 positions match TRBD1. This CDR3 is built from 12 residues. J was trimmed by 9 bases and V by 9 bases; bases with no gene match: 9. CDR3 DNA sequence: TGTGCCAGTAAACGGGACAGGGCCCCGCAGTACTTC. Its translation: CASKRDRAPQYF.

The gene calls are TRBV6-5 and TRBJ1-1, with D perhaps matching TRBD1 (5 bases). CDR3 length: 13 amino acids. Germline lookup yields CDR1 MNHEY and CDR2 SVGAGI. V lost 8 bases and J lost 6, with 16 bases in between. The CDR3 reads CASGEGLWAEAFF. The CDR3 region has the DNA TGTGCCAGCGGGGAGGGGTTATGGGCTGAAGCTTTCTTT.

The chain has TRBV25-1 and TRBJ1-1; 8 bases agree with TRBD1. The CDR3 loop spans 16 amino acids. Germline trimming cut 6 bases from V and 1 base from J; bases unmatched to any gene: 10. The germline gives CDR1 MGHDK, CDR2 SYGVNS. The CDR3: CASSTPSGTGNTEAFF. CDR3 bases: TGTGCCAGCAGCACCCCTTCCGGGACAGGGAACACTGAAGCTTTCTTT.

The V and J genes are TRBV19 and TRBJ1-5, with 9 bases aligning to TRBD1. This CDR3 has 16 amino acids. Germline V lookup: CDR1 LNHDA, CDR2 SQIVND (reference sequence). V shed 0 bases, J shed 6 bases, and the junction held 6 bases outside the gene matches. This CDR3 is CASSIEEGTGFQPQHF. For the CDR3, the DNA is TGTGCCAGTAGTATAGAGGAAGGGACAGGGTTTCAGCCCCAGCATTTT.

The CDR3 DNA is TGTGCCAGCAGCCGGGGGAGCAATCAGCCCCAGCATTTT. Translation: CASSRGSNQPQHF. The chain joins TRBV28 to TRBJ1-5; D perhaps matches TRBD1 (5 bases). The V end lost 6 bases, the J end lost 1 base, and 7 bases lay between the germline ends. CDR1 and CDR2 from the germline V gene are MDHEN and SYDVKM. This CDR3 contains 13 residues.

This clone has only a few counts. V usage is TRBV5-1 and J usage is TRBJ2-4; D call uncertain. V was clipped by 4 bases and J by 2 bases, with 7 bases between them. This CDR3 comprises 13 residues. Germline CDR1 reads SGHRS; CDR2 reads YFSETQ. CDR3 DNA sequence: TGCGCCAGCAGCGGAGAGTCCAAAAACATTCAGTACTTC. Protein product: CASSGESKNIQYF.

A few counts support this clone. The J gene is TRBJ1-4, the V gene TRBV4-1; possibly TRBD1 for D (6 bases). This CDR3 comprises 17 residues. In germline, CDR1 is MGHRA, CDR2 YSYEKL. The V and J ends lost 3 bases and 4 bases respectively, with 18 bases between them. The CDR3 coding sequence is TGCGCCAGCAGCCAGAGGGAATTTCGGACAGTTAATGAAAAACTGTTTTTT. It translates to CASSQREFRTVNEKLFF.

This clone was observed a handful of times. The V call is TRBV24-1, the J call TRBJ2-1; D is perhaps TRBD2 (6 bases). V was pared by 2 bases and J by 9 bases, with 19 bases between. The CDR3 sequence is 16 residues long. Germline CDR1 KGHDR, CDR2 SFDVKD. CDR3 region: CATSDSPPWGEAEQFF. CDR3 sequence (DNA): TGTGCCACCAGTGATTCCCCCCCTTGGGGGGAGGCTGAGCAGTTCTTC.

The chain is built from TRBV11-3 and TRBJ2-7; TRBD1 is a possible D gene (5 bases). CDR1 SGHNT and CDR2 YENEEA come from the germline V gene. V lost 1 base and J 4 bases, leaving 14 bases between the germline ends. The CDR3 is 15 residues long. CDR3 sequence: CASSLGGGIQYEQYF. CDR3 nucleotides: TGTGCCAGCAGCTTAGGGGGCGGCATTCAATACGAGCAGTACTTC.

The sample holds one count of this clone. The CDR3 nucleotides are TGTGCCAGTAACACGGACAGGAGCTCCTACAATGAGCAGTTCTTC. This sequence encodes CASNTDRSSYNEQFF. The V gene is TRBV19, the J gene TRBJ2-1; 7 nucleotides match TRBD1. This CDR3 has 15 residues. Germline V lookup: CDR1 LNHDA, CDR2 SQIVND (reference sequence). V shed 7 bases, J shed 0 bases, and the junction held 6 bases outside the gene matches.

The rearrangement uses TRBV4-3 and TRBJ2-2, with 14 bases matching TRBD2. This CDR3 region has 16 residues. The V and J ends lost 4 bases and 6 bases, in that order; junction bases with no gene match: 4. The germline V gene has CDR1 LGHNA and CDR2 YSLEER. CDR3 residues: CASSPGTSGSAGELFF. CDR3 sequence (DNA): TGCGCCAGCAGCCCCGGGACTAGCGGGAGTGCCGGGGAGCTGTTTTTT.

V gene TRBV5-1 combines with J gene TRBJ1-6; 8 nucleotides match TRBD1. The V and J ends lost 0 bases and 10 bases, in that order; junction bases with no gene match: 6. The CDR3 contains 15 residues. Looked up from germline, CDR1 is SGHRS and CDR2 is YFSETQ. The DNA of the CDR3 is TGCGCCAGCAGCTTGGCCAGGGGGCCGGGATCACCCCTCCACTTT. This translates into CASSLARGPGSPLHF.

The chain uses TRBV18 and TRBJ2-2; the match to TRBD1 covers 7 bases. Trimming removed 3 bases from V and 2 bases from J; junction bases left unmatched: 3. Looked up from germline, CDR1 is KGHSH and CDR2 is LQKENI. The CDR3 loop spans 15 amino acids. The CDR3 protein is CASSPKGANTGELFF. The CDR3, as DNA: TGTGCCAGCTCACCCAAGGGGGCAAACACCGGGGAGCTGTTTTTT.